This T cell receptor (beta chain) is drawn from a study of T cell changes during pregnancy in multiple sclerosis. Libraries were prepared by immunoSEQ multiplex PCR; TCRdb keeps only in-frame clonotypes and omits some of them. The table lists just under 95,000 clones, approximately 92% of them singletons. V lost 2 bases and J 5 bases, leaving 16 bases between the germline ends. This CDR3 has 16 amino acids. Germline V CDR1 and CDR2: MNHEY, SMNVEV (reference sequence). This chain uses TRBV27 with TRBJ2-1, with D possibly being TRBD2 (6 bases). The specimen comprised peripheral blood, sampled in the first trimester of pregnancy. The TCR originated in a female donor with multiple sclerosis, enrolled in a pregnancy study. CDR3: CASSLGRLNSDNEQFF. In DNA form, the CDR3 reads TGTGCCAGCAGTTTAGGGAGGTTGAATAGCGACAATGAGCAGTTCTTC.